These 22 T cell receptor beta chains share one sample of origin, sequenced in a study of beta chain features in type 1 diabetes. Every isolated RNA sample was fully reverse transcribed, so sequencing captured expressed TCRB transcripts. Repertoires were generated with immunoSEQ multiplex PCR, while TCRdb's copy carries only in-frame clones and drops some. The sample has just over 450,000 clones, 30% seen once; the top ten hold around 0.065%. The source material was naive CD4+ T cells from blood. Source of these receptors: a man between 18 and 35 years old in good health.

The chain couples TRBV20-1 to TRBJ1-1; D call uncertain. Germline V gives CDR1 DFQATT, CDR2 SNEGSKA (reference sequence). This CDR3 has 11 amino acids. V gave up 2 bases and J gave up 7 bases, with 8 bases separating them. The CDR3 is CSARSGHEAFF. CDR3 sequence (DNA): TGCAGTGCTAGATCCGGGCATGAAGCTTTCTTT.

In this sample, this clone turned up a few times. The chain links TRBV7-2 to TRBJ2-2; D gene ambiguous. With 2 bases removed from V and 1 base from J, the gap between germline ends came to 8 bases. The germline CDR1 and CDR2 sequences are SGHTA and FQGNSA. This CDR3 has 15 residues. The CDR3 region has the DNA TGTGCCAGCAGCTTAAGGGTTCGGAACACCGGGGAGCTGTTTTTT. This translates into CASSLRVRNTGELFF.

The genes are TRBV9 and TRBJ2-5; 9 bases align to TRBD1. V dropped 4 bases and J dropped 5; count of bases not matched to a gene: 6. In germline, CDR1 is SGDLS, CDR2 YYNGEE. This CDR3 contains 14 residues. The CDR3 is CASSSGTGRETQYF. The CDR3 DNA sequence: TGTGCCAGCAGCTCCGGGACAGGGCGGGAGACCCAGTACTTC.

The chain recombines TRBV7-9 with TRBJ1-4, with D unresolved. CDR1 and CDR2 from the germline V gene are SEHNR and FQNEAQ (reference sequence). Trimming took 1 base from V and 1 from J, leaving 7 bases between them. This CDR3 comprises 15 residues. The CDR3 DNA follows: TGTGCCAGCAGCTTAGGGACGGGAACTAATGAAAAACTGTTTTTT. It is translated as CASSLGTGTNEKLFF. Drawing the rest from reference TRBV7-9 and TRBJ1-4, the complete variable domain is DTGVSQNPRHKITKRGQNVTFRCDPISEHNRLYWYRQTLGQGPEFLTYFQNEAQLEKSRLLSDRFSAERPKGSFSTLEIQRTEQGDSAMYLCASSLGTGTNEKLFFGSGTQLSVL.

The chain combines TRBV7-2 with TRBJ2-3; 9 bases agree with TRBD1. This CDR3 comprises 14 residues. The J segment lost 4 bases and the V segment lost 4 bases, leaving 3 bases of the junction unmatched. CDR1 is SGHTA and CDR2 is FQGNSA in the germline V gene. CDR3 in DNA: TGTGCCAGCAGCTCGGGACAGGGCCCAGATACGCAGTATTTT. Protein sequence: CASSSGQGPDTQYF.

This clone was observed a handful of times. The rearrangement joins TRBV2 to TRBJ2-2, with TRBD1 as a possible D gene (5 bases). V was pared by 3 bases and J by 4 bases, with 12 bases between. Germline CDR1 reads SNHLY; CDR2 reads FYNNEI. This CDR3 region has 15 residues. The CDR3 region has the DNA TGTGCCAGCAGTGACCAGGGATCGGGCACCGGGGAGCTGTTTTTT. Translated: CASSDQGSGTGELFF.

This clone was found a few times. The V and J genes are TRBV10-3 and TRBJ2-1; the match to TRBD2 covers 7 bases. The CDR3 consists of 14 residues. Germline-derived CDR1 and CDR2 are ENHRY and SYGVKD. V was clipped by 7 bases and J by 10 bases; unmatched bases: 13. The CDR3 spells CAITPSGEVGEQFF. The CDR3 DNA sequence: TGTGCCATCACCCCGAGCGGGGAAGTCGGGGAGCAGTTCTTC.

This clone showed up just a few times. The chain uses TRBV5-1 and TRBJ2-5, with 13 bases identical to TRBD2. This CDR3 spans 15 amino acids. CDR1 and CDR2 from the germline V gene are SGHRS and YFSETQ. The ends lost 7 bases at V and 4 bases at J; junction bases unmatched: 7. The CDR3 region has the DNA TGCGCCAGCGGTTGGACTAGCGGGAGTGGAGAGACCCAGTACTTC. As protein: CASGWTSGSGETQYF.

V is TRBV7-2 and J is TRBJ2-5; TRBD2 aligns across 13 bases. CDR3 length: 16 residues. J gave up 5 bases and V 5 bases, and 8 bases lay outside the gene matches. Germline assignment: CDR1 SGHTA and CDR2 FQGNSA. CDR3 sequence (DNA): TGTGCCAGCAGCGACCGCGGACTAGCGGGAGTGGAGACCCAGTACTTC. This codes for CASSDRGLAGVETQYF.

The table lists this clone with a few counts. This chain links TRBV2 with TRBJ2-1; D could derive from TRBD1 or TRBD2 (6 bases each). V gave up 5 bases and J gave up 9 bases, with 14 bases separating them. CDR3 length: 13 amino acids. Germline values: CDR1 SNHLY, CDR2 FYNNEI. CDR3 sequence (DNA): TGTGCCAGCAGTCCAGGGGCCGGGAGTGAGCAGTTCTTC. Translation: CASSPGAGSEQFF.

This rearrangement joins TRBV7-3 to TRBJ2-1, with D possibly being TRBD2 (6 bases). From germline, CDR1 is SGHTA and CDR2 FQGTGA. The CDR3 runs 14 residues. V was pared by 0 bases and J by 10 bases, with 13 bases between. CDR3: CASSLTGRRDEQFF. The CDR3 DNA is TGTGCCAGCAGCTTAACGGGGAGGAGGGACGAGCAGTTCTTC.

In its sample, this clone was seen a few times. This chain joins TRBV15 and TRBJ2-5; the match to TRBD2 covers 7 bases. This CDR3 contains 16 residues. CDR1 and CDR2 from the germline V gene are LNHNV and YYDKDF (reference sequence). V trimming: 1 base; J trimming: 5 bases; junction bases outside the gene matches: 10. This chain's CDR3 is CATSRGKRGSWETQYF. For the CDR3, the DNA is TGTGCCACCAGCAGAGGAAAGCGGGGTAGTTGGGAGACCCAGTACTTC.

This clone was observed a handful of times. The chain is built from TRBV29-1 and TRBJ1-1, with a weak D call TRBD1 (5 bases). Per germline, CDR1 SQVTM and CDR2 ANQGSEA. The CDR3 is 14 amino acids. Trimming took 7 bases from V and 4 from J, leaving 19 bases between them. CDR3 loop: CSASTVPGGTEAFF. CDR3 bases: TGCAGCGCGTCGACAGTTCCGGGGGGCACTGAAGCTTTCTTT. Full variable domain (rest looked up from reference TRBV29-1 and TRBJ1-1): SAVISQKPSRDICQRGTSLTIQCQVDSQVTMMFWYRQQPGQSLTLIATANQGSEATYESGFVIDKFPISRPNLTFSTLTVSNMSPEDSSIYLCSASTVPGGTEAFFGQGTRLTVV.

This chain joins TRBV4-3 and TRBJ2-6, with D possibly called TRBD1 or TRBD2 (5 bases each). V lost 4 bases and J lost 2, with 6 bases in between. Germline CDR1 and CDR2: LGHNA and YSLEER. This CDR3 region has 14 residues. The CDR3 loop reads CASSRGTGANVLTF. CDR3 nucleotides: TGCGCCAGCAGCCGGGGGACTGGGGCCAACGTCCTGACTTTC.

This chain joins TRBV19 and TRBJ2-7; 8 bases map to TRBD1. The V and J ends lost 5 bases and 2 bases, in that order; junction bases with no gene match: 8. In germline, CDR1 is LNHDA, CDR2 SQIVND (reference sequence). The CDR3 consists of 15 residues. The CDR3 reads CASSLPGTGTYEQYF. The DNA for the CDR3 is TGTGCCAGTAGTCTCCCCGGGACAGGAACCTACGAGCAGTACTTC.

This clone was found a few times. The chain couples TRBV15 to TRBJ2-6; a possible D gene is TRBD2 (6 bases). This CDR3 region has 19 residues. Trimming left V 0 bases short and J 0 bases short, with 15 bases between. Germline values: CDR1 LNHNV, CDR2 YYDKDF (reference sequence). CDR3 protein: CATSREWVREASGANVLTF. CDR3 sequence (DNA): TGTGCCACCAGCAGAGAGTGGGTCAGGGAGGCCTCTGGGGCCAACGTCCTGACTTTC.

The chain uses TRBV28 and TRBJ2-7; D unclear. The ends were cut back, 3 bases at V and 3 bases at J, with 12 bases in the middle. Germline V gene sequence: CDR1 MDHEN, CDR2 SYDVKM. This CDR3 has 14 residues. CDR3 residues: CASSFSTGDYEQYF. DNA for the CDR3: TGTGCCAGCAGTTTCTCAACCGGAGACTACGAGCAGTACTTC. Drawing the rest from reference TRBV28 and TRBJ2-7, the complete variable domain is DVKVTQSSRYLVKRTGEKVFLECVQDMDHENMFWYRQDPGLGLRLIYFSYDVKMKEKGDIPEGYSVSREKKERFSLILESASTNQTSMYLCASSFSTGDYEQYFGPGTRLTVT.

With respect to this clone: The final CDR3 position lacks the conserved phenylalanine or tryptophan, pointing to a likely read error. No DNA is shown, since the ends of the CDR3 on it are uncertain; the CDR3 is the one TCRdb lists. V and J are TRBV9 and TRBJ2-7; the table names TRBD2, a call not compared with the DNA. Germline CDR1 and CDR2: SGDLS and YYNGEE. The CDR3 is 9 amino acids long, termini counted. The CDR3 sequence: CASSVAPRS.

This clone showed up just a few times. The V call is TRBV14, the J call TRBJ2-1, with unresolved D. The CDR3 sequence is 16 residues long. V dropped 0 bases and J dropped 5 bases, with 14 bases sitting between them. Germline CDR1 is SGHDN and CDR2 is FVKESK. CDR3 region: CASSQDSWIRNNEQFF. For the CDR3, the DNA is TGTGCCAGCAGCCAAGATTCATGGATAAGGAACAATGAGCAGTTCTTC.

Written as DNA, the CDR3 is TGTGCCAGTAGCACTAGCGGGCTTGTGAAGTTCTTC. Its protein product is CASSTSGLVKFF. The V call is TRBV19, the J call TRBJ2-1; 9 nucleotides match TRBD2. CDR1 and CDR2 (germline): LNHDA, SQIVND (reference sequence). The CDR3 contains 12 residues. Trimming cost V 6 bases and J 14 bases; bases outside gene matches: 8. Complete variable domain (other parts from reference TRBV19 and TRBJ2-1): DGGITQSPKYLFRKEGQNVTLSCEQNLNHDAMYWYRQDPGQGLRLIYYSQIVNDFQKGDIAEGYSVSREKKESFPLTVTSAQKNPTAFYLCASSTSGLVKFFGPGTRLTVL.

This clone has more than one count but fewer than ten. V gene TRBV6-1 combines with J gene TRBJ2-3, with D maybe TRBD1 (6 bases). Germline CDR1 and CDR2: MNHNS and SASEGT. CDR3 length: 14 amino acids. Trimming shortened V by 4 bases and J by 1 base, and 9 bases separated the two germline ends. The CDR3: CASSVRTGTDTQYF. DNA for the CDR3: TGTGCCAGCAGTGTCCGGACAGGCACAGATACGCAGTATTTT.

The V gene is TRBV6-1, the J gene TRBJ2-1; no reliable D call. Germline V gives CDR1 MNHNS, CDR2 SASEGT. CDR3 length equals 12 residues. Trimming shortened V by 2 bases and J by 9 bases, and 8 bases separated the two germline ends. This chain's CDR3 is CASSESVTEQFF. CDR3 nucleotide sequence: TGTGCCAGCAGTGAAAGTGTCACTGAGCAGTTCTTC.